This entry concerns a single TCR beta chain. The primer mix had 60 Vbeta and 13 Jbeta primers. Sequencing was performed with immunoSEQ multiplex PCR; in TCRdb, only in-frame clones are kept and a portion is missing. The sample contains about 180,000 clones, over 70% of which appear only once. The data were taken from a study of cytomegalovirus exposure and HLA in healthy donors. The V and J ends lost 5 bases and 3 bases respectively, with 17 bases between them. Per the germline V gene, CDR1 is SGHTA and CDR2 is FQGNSA. The CDR3 has 16 amino acids. The sequenced sample was PBMCs. The V gene is TRBV7-2, the J gene TRBJ1-5; D is undetermined. The clonotype was recovered from a man younger than 35 in good health and CMV-seronegative. The CDR3, as DNA: TGTGCCAGCAGCCCAGATATGGGGAGACTCAATCAGCCCCAGCATTTT. This codes for CASSPDMGRLNQPQHF. Using reference TRBV7-2 and TRBJ1-5 for the parts outside the CDR3, the full variable domain is GAGVSQSPSNKVTEKGKDVELRCDPISGHTALYWYRQSLGQGLEFLIYFQGNSAPDKSGLPSDRFSAERTGGSVSTLTIQRTQQEDSAVYLCASSPDMGRLNQPQHFGDGTRLSIL.